This T cell receptor beta chain was sequenced during a study of T cell repertoires in cytomegalovirus infection. Via MiXCR, TCRdb re-called the reads, giving one row per CDR3 protein. Of 97,000 or so distinct CDR3 sequences listed, about 15% are singletons. Germline values: CDR1 SGHVS, CDR2 FQNEAQ. The length of the CDR3 is 15 residues. Details on this clonotype: One junction end does not reproduce the germline sequence, and a read error may be involved.

The genes are TRBV7-8 and TRBJ1-5; D is ambiguous. The TCR sequence derives from a human donor in good health (CMV status not recorded). Some clones in this sample may be carry-over from other donors' samples. Material for sequencing was PBMCs. The CDR3 sequence: CDSSLAVNSNQPQHF. CDR3 bases: TGTGACAGCAGCTTAGCAGTGAATAGCAATCAGCCCCAGCATTTT.